This T cell receptor beta chain was captured by sequencing in a study of CD8+ T cells in alopecia areata. At the level of the study: Each of the treated patients was given oral tofacitinib, 5 to 10 mg twice daily, for moderate-to-severe alopecia areata. Tofacitinib administration persisted for 6 to 18 months, succeeded by 6 months off drug. The study, taken as a whole, reports: Numerous clones, expanded in lesions, remained in scalp and blood during tofacitinib.

Reverse transcribed after extraction, RNA yielded cDNA as the sequencing template. The data were produced by immunoSEQ multiplex PCR, yet TCRdb's version contains in-frame clones alone and is incomplete. The sample yields some 130,000 clones, around 56% seen once. A word on this clone: Its cognate antigen is unknown. The sample has other DNA sequences that encode this CDR3 too.

Trimming stripped 0 bases from V and 0 bases from J, with 6 bases between. The CDR3 sequence is 14 residues long. Germline assignment: CDR1 GTSNPN and CDR2 SVGIG (reference sequence). Indicated treatment: oral pan-JAK inhibitor, 5-10 mg twice daily. PBMCs, the starting material, were the source of sorted CD4+ and CD8+ T cells. The chain couples TRBV30 to TRBJ2-1, with D maybe TRBD2 (6 bases). The clonotype was recovered from a human donor with alopecia areata. This specimen consisted of CD4+ T cells sorted from blood, obtained at week 4, from a patient treated with tofacitinib. The CDR3 loop is CAWSVGGSYNEQFF. The CDR3 DNA reads as TGTGCCTGGAGTGTCGGGGGCTCCTACAATGAGCAGTTCTTC. Using reference TRBV30 and TRBJ2-1 for the parts outside the CDR3, the full variable domain is SQTIHQWPATLVQPVGSPLSLECTVEGTSNPNLYWYRQAAGRGLQLLFYSVGIGQISSEVPQNLSASRPQDRQFILSSKKLLLSDSGFYLCAWSVGGSYNEQFFGPGTRLTVL.